This note documents a single T cell receptor (beta chain) sequence. Its antigen is currently unknown. V shed 9 bases and J shed 2 bases, with 15 bases lying between them. The CDR3 is made up of 14 amino acids. CDR1 is SNHLY and CDR2 is FYNNEI in the germline V gene. The entry originates in a study of cytomegalovirus exposure and HLA in healthy donors. Findings of the study overall: An apparent linkage of common viral pathogens to several of the most significant clusters emerged in a later analysis. A link between a missense DCLRE1C variant and TCR beta V- and J-gene trimming emerged from a later analysis. It was in a later analysis that TCR association rates were seen to vary by HLA locus, highest for DRB1 and lowest for HLA-C.

Vbeta (60) and Jbeta (13) primers were used in the PCR. The authors' processing: Later work found approximately 80 million unique TCR beta chains, with some 11 million shared. Sequencing used immunoSEQ multiplex PCR; TCRdb keeps in-frame clones, though not all of them. V, J and clone size reflect that table, while D and trimming were determined from the DNA. The table records under 60,000 clones, approximately 80% of them present only once. The receptor's source is a woman between 35 and 50 years old in good health and CMV-seropositive. Specimen: PBMCs. This chain connects TRBV2 to TRBJ2-3; possibly TRBD2 for D (7 bases). Here the CDR3 DNA reads TGTGCCAGAGGGGCGGGGGCCAACACAGATACGCAGTATTTT. It codes for CARGAGANTDTQYF. The full variable domain, with the rest looked up from reference TRBV2 and TRBJ2-3, is EPEVTQTPSHQVTQMGQEVILRCVPISNHLYFYWYRQILGQKVEFLVSFYNNEISEKSEIFDDQFSVERPDGSNFTLKIRSTKLEDSAMYFCARGAGANTDTQYFGPGTRLTVL.